The sequence of this T cell receptor beta chain was determined in a study of T cells in Graves' hyperthyroidism and ophthalmopathy. Study results and caveats: From stable hyperthyroidism, ophthalmopathy was set apart by a 13 V-J model. Progression to ophthalmopathy was predicted a median of 6.5 months early. In the blood, most expanded thyroid clonotypes above 0.001 appeared as well.

Amplified TCR beta CDR3 regions came from RNA transcripts. The HTBI primer set drove a first-round RT-PCR of the TCR CDR3. TCRdb re-analysed the multiplex PCR reads in MiXCR, keeping a single row per CDR3 protein. Altogether 450,000 to 700,000 distinct CDR3 sequences are present, under 60% being singletons, with the ten largest covering more than 7.5%. There are 16 residues in the CDR3. Germline values: CDR1 DFQATT, CDR2 SNEGSKA (reference sequence). Concerning this clonotype: Antigen: not known.

Diagnosis of hyperthyroidism was new in patients aged 18 to 65, and its duration was under 2 months. The chain has TRBV20-1 and TRBJ1-2; TRBD1 aligns across 11 bases. This sequence originates from a woman aged 18-30 years with Graves' hyperthyroidism. The specimen sequenced was peripheral blood or thyroid tissue (not recorded which). The DNA for the CDR3 is TGCAGGGCAGCCCGGGACAGGGGGGCCGTTAACTATGGCTACACCTTC. Its protein is CRAARDRGAVNYGYTF.